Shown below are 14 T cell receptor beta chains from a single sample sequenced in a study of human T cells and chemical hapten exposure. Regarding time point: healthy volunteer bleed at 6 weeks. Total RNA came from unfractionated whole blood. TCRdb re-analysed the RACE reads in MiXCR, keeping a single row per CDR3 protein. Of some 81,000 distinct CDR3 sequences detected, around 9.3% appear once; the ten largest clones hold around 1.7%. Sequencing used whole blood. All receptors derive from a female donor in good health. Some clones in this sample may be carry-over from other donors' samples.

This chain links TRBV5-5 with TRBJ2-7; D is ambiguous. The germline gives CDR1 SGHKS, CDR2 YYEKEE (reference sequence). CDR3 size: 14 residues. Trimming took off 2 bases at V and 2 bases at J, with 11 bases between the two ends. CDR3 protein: CASSFRTIAYEQYF. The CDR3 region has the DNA TGTGCCAGCAGCTTCAGGACCATCGCCTACGAGCAGTACTTC.

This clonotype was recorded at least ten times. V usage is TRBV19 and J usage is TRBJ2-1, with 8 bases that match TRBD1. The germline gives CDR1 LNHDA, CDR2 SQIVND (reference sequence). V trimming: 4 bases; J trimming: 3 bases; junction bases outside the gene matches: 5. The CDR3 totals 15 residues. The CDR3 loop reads CASSTGTGIYNEQFF. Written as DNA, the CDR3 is TGTGCCAGTAGTACCGGGACAGGAATCTACAATGAGCAGTTCTTC.

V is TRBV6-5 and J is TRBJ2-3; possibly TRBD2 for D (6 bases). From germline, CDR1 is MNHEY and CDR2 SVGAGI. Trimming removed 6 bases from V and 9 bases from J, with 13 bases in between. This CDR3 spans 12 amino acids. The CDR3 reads CASSPTRETQYF. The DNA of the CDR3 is TGTGCCAGCAGCCCCACCCGGGAGACGCAGTATTTT.

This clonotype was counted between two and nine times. CDR3 protein: CASSTTGGSGLDNEQFF. CDR3 DNA sequence: TGTGCCAGCAGTACGACAGGGGGTTCGGGCCTGGACAATGAGCAGTTCTTC. The V call is TRBV12-3 or TRBV12-4, the J call TRBJ2-1; 9 bases align to TRBD1. The CDR3 has 17 residues. J lost 5 bases, V lost 5 bases, and 13 bases had no gene match.

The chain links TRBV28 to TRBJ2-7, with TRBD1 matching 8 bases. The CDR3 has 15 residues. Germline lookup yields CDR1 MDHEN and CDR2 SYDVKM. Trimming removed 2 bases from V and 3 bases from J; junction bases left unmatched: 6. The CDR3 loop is CASSLLTGGNYEQYF. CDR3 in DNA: TGTGCCAGCAGTTTACTAACAGGGGGAAACTACGAGCAGTACTTC.

This CDR3 reads CASSRQRAGTGGADTQYF. The CDR3 DNA reads as TGTGCCAGCTCACGACAAAGGGCCGGGACAGGGGGCGCAGATACGCAGTATTTT. The chain carries TRBV18 and TRBJ2-3; 12 bases are a match to TRBD1. This CDR3 is built from 18 residues. CDR1 KGHSH and CDR2 LQKENI come from the germline V gene. V shed 4 bases and J 4 bases; nucleotides not matched to a gene: 12.

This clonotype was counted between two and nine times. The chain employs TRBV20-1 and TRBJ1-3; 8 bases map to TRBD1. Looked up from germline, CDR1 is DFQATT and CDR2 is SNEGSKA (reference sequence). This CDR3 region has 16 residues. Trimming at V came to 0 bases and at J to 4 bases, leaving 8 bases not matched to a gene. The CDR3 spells CSAREFAGGAGNTIYF. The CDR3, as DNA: TGCAGTGCTAGAGAATTTGCAGGGGGCGCCGGAAACACCATATATTTT.

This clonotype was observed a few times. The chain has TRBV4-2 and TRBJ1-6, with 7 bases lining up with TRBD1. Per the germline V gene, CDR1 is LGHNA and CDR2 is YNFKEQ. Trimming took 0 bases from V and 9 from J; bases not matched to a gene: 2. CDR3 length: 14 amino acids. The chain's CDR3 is CASSQDRGVSPLHF. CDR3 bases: TGTGCCAGCAGCCAAGACAGGGGGGTTTCACCCCTCCACTTT.

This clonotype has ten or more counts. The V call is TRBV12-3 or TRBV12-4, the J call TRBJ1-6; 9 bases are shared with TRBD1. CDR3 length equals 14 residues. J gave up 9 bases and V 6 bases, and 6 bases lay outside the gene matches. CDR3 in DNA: TGTGCCAGCAGCCGTAGACAGGGGGTTTCACCCCTCCACTTT. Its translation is CASSRRQGVSPLHF.

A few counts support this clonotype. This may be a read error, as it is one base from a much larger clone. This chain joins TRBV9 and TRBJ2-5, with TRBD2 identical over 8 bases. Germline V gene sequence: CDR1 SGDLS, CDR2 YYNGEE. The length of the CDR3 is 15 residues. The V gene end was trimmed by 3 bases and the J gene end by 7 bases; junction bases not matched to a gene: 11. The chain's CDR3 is CASSGPRAGEVTQYF. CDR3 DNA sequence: TGTGCCAGCAGCGGACCCCGAGCGGGGGAGGTGACCCAGTACTTC. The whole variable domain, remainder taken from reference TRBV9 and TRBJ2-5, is DSGVTQTPKHLITATGQRVTLRCSPRSGDLSVYWYQQSLDQGLQFLIQYYNGEERAKGNILERFSAQQFPDLHSELNLSSLELGDSALYFCASSGPRAGEVTQYFGPGTRLLVL.

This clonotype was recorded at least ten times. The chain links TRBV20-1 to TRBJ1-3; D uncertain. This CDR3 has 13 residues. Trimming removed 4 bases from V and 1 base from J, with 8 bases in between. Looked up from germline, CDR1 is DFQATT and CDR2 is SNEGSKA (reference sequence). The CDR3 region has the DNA TGCAGTGCTACCGGGGAATCTGGAAACACCATATATTTT. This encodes CSATGESGNTIYF.

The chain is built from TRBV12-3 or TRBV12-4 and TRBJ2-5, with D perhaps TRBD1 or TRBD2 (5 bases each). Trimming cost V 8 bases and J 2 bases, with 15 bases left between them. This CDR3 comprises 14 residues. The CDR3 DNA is TGTGCCAGCTGCACGGGGCTGGGTCAAGAGACCCAGTACTTC. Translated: CASCTGLGQETQYF.

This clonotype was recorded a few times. CDR3 nucleotides: TGTGCCACCAGTGATTTTCCCGGGACTAGCTTGGAGACCCAGTACTTC. It specifies CATSDFPGTSLETQYF. V is TRBV24-1 and J is TRBJ2-5; 9 bases fit TRBD2. From germline, CDR1 is KGHDR and CDR2 SFDVKD. CDR3 size: 16 residues. V lost 1 base, J lost 5 bases, and 7 bases stayed unmatched.

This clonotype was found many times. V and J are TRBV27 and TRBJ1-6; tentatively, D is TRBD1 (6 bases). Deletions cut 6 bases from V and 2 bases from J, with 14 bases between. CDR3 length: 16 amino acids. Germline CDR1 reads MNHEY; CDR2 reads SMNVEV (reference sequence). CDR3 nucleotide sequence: TGTGCCAGCAGCCTAGGGCCAGGGGCCTATAATTCACCCCTCCACTTT. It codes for CASSLGPGAYNSPLHF.